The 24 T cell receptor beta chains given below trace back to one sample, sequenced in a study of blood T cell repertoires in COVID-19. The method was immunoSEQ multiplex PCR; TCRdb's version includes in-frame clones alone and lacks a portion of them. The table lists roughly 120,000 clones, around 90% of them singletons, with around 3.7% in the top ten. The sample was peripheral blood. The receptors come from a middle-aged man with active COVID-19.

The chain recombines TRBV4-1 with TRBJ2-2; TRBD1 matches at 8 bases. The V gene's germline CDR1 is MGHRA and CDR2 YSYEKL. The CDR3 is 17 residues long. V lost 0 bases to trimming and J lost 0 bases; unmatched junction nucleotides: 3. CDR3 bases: TGCGCCAGCAGCCAAGAAGGACAGGGTTCGAACACCGGGGAGCTGTTTTTT. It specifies CASSQEGQGSNTGELFF.

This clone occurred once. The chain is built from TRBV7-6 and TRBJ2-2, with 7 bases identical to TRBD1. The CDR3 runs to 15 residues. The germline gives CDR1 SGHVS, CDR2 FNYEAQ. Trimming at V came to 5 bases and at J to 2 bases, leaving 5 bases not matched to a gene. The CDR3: CASSPGTDNTGELFF. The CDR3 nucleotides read TGTGCCAGCAGCCCCGGGACAGATAACACCGGGGAGCTGTTTTTT.

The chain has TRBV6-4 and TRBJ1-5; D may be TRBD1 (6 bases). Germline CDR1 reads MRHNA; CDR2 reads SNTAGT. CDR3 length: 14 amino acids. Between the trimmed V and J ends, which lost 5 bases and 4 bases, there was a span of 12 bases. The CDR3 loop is CASSPGVENQPQHF. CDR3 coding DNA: TGTGCCAGCAGTCCAGGGGTCGAGAATCAGCCCCAGCATTTT.

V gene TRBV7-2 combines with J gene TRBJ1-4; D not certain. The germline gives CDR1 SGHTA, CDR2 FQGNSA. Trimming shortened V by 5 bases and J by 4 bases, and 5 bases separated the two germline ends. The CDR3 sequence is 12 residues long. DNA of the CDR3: TGTGCCAGCAGCGGTAGTAATGAAAAACTGTTTTTT. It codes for CASSGSNEKLFF.

This CDR3 reads CASSYTSGSYEQFF. DNA for the CDR3: TGCGCCAGCAGCTACACTAGCGGGAGTTATGAGCAGTTCTTC. This rearrangement joins TRBV5-1 to TRBJ2-1; 11 nucleotides agree with TRBD2. The junction had 4 bases not matched to a gene; V was cut back by 3 bases and J by 8 bases. The CDR3 runs to 14 residues. The V gene's germline CDR1 is SGHRS and CDR2 YFSETQ. Supplemented by reference TRBV5-1 and TRBJ2-1, the full variable domain reads KAGVTQTPRYLIKTRGQQVTLSCSPISGHRSVSWYQQTPGQGLQFLFEYFSETQRNKGNFPGRFSGRQFSNSRSEMNVSTLELGDSALYLCASSYTSGSYEQFFGPGTRLTVL.

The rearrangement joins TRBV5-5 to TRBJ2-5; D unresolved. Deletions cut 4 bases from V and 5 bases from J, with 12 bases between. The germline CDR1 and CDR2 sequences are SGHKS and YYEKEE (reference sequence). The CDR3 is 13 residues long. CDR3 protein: CASSPLSEETQYF. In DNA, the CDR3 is TGTGCCAGCAGCCCACTTTCGGAGGAGACCCAGTACTTC.

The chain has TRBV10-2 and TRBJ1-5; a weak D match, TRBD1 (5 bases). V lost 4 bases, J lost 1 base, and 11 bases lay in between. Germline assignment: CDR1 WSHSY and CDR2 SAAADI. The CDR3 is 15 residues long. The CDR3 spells CASSGGRESNQPQHF. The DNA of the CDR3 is TGCGCCAGCAGTGGGGGCAGGGAAAGCAATCAGCCCCAGCATTTT.

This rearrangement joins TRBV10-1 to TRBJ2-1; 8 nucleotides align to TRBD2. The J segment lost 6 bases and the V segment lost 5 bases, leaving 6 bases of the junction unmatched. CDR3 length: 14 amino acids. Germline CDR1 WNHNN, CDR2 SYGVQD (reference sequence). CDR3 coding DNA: TGCGCCAGCAGTTTAGCGGGGTCGGTCAATGAGCAGTTCTTC. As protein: CASSLAGSVNEQFF.

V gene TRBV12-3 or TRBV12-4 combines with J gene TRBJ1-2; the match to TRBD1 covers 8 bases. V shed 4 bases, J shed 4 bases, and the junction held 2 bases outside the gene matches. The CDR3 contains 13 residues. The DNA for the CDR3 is TGTGCCAGCAGTTCTGGACAGGGCTATGGCTACACCTTC. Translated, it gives CASSSGQGYGYTF.

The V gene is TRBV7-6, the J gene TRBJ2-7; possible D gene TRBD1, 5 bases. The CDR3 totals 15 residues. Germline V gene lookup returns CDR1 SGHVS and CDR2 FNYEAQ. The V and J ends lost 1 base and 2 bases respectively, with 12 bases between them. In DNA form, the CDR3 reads TGTGCCAGCAGCTTAGAAGATGCAGGGCCCTACGAGCAGTACGTC. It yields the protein CASSLEDAGPYEQYV.

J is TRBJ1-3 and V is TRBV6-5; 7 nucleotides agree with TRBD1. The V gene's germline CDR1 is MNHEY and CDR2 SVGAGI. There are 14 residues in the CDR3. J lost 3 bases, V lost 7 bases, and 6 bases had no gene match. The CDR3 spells CASINRGHGNTIYF. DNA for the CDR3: TGTGCCAGCATCAACAGGGGACATGGAAACACCATATATTTT.

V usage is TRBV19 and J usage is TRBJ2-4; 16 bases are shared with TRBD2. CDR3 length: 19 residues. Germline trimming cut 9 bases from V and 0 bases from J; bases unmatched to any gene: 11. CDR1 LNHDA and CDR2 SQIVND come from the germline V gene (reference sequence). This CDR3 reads CASSPIGTSGGAAKNIQYF. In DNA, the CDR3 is TGTGCCAGCTCCCCGATAGGGACTAGCGGGGGGGCAGCCAAAAACATTCAGTACTTC.

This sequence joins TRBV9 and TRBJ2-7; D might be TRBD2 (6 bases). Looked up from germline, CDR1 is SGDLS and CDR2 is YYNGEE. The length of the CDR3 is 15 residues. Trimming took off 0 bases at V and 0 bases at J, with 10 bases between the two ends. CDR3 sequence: CASSVDGGSSYEQYF. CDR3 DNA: TGTGCCAGCAGCGTAGATGGGGGGTCCTCCTACGAGCAGTACTTC.

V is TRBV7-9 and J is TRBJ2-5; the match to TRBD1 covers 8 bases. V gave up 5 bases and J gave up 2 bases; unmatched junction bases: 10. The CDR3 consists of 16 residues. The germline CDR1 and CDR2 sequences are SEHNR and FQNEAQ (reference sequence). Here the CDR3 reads CASSGLGTGNQETQYF. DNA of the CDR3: TGTGCCAGCAGCGGTCTAGGGACAGGCAATCAAGAGACCCAGTACTTC.

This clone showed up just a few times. CDR3 DNA: TGCGCCAGCAGTAGGGGTGGTTCGAACACTGAAGCTTTCTTT. It yields the protein CASSRGGSNTEAFF. This rearrangement joins TRBV5-1 to TRBJ1-1; weak D call: TRBD1 (5 bases). Germline V gene lookup returns CDR1 SGHRS and CDR2 YFSETQ. The length of the CDR3 is 14 residues. Trimming removed 5 bases at V and 1 base at J, with 12 bases between.

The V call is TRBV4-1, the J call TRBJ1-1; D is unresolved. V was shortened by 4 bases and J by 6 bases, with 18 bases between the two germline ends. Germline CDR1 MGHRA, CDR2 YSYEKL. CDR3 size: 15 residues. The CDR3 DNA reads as TGCGCCAGCAGCCCCTCGAGGGCCCTTTTGGCTGAAGCTTTCTTT. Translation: CASSPSRALLAEAFF.

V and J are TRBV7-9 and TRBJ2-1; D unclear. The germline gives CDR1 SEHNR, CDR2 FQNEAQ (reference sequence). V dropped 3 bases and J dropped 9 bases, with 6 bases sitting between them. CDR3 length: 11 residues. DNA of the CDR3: TGTGCCAGCAGCTTTGCAGTTGAGCAGTTCTTC. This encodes CASSFAVEQFF.

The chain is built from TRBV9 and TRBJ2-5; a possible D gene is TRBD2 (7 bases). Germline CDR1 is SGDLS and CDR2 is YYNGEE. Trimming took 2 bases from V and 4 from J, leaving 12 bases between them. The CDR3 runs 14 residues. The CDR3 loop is CASSVARGPETQYF. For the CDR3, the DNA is TGTGCCAGCAGCGTCGCGCGGGGGCCAGAGACCCAGTACTTC.

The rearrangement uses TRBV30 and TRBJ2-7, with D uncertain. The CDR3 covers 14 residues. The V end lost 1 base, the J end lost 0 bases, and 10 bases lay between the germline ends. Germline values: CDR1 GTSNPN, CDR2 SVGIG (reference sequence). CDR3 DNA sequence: TGTGCCTGGAGTGAAGGATTAGCCTCCTACGAGCAGTACGTC. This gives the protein CAWSEGLASYEQYV.

The CDR3 DNA reads as TGCGCCAGCAGTCCTGATTCGTCGGGGCTAGCGGGAGACTCTCACGAGCAGTACGTC. As protein: CASSPDSSGLAGDSHEQYV. This rearrangement joins TRBV10-2 to TRBJ2-7, with TRBD2 identical over 10 bases. CDR1 and CDR2 from the germline V gene are WSHSY and SAAADI. The junction had 21 bases not matched to a gene; V was cut back by 5 bases and J by 5 bases. The CDR3 runs to 19 residues.

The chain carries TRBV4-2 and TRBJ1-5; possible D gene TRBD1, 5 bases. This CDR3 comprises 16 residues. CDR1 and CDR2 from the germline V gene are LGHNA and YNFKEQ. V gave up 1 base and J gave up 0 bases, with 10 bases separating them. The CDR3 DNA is TGTGCCAGCAGCCAAGCAACGGGGGATAGCAATCAGCCCCAGCATTTT. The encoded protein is CASSQATGDSNQPQHF.

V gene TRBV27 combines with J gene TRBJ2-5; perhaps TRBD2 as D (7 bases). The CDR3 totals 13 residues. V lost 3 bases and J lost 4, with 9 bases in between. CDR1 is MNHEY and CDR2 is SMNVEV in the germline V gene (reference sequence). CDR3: CASSFGGRETQYF. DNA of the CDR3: TGTGCCAGCAGTTTCGGGGGGCGAGAGACCCAGTACTTC.

CDR3 coding DNA: TGCGCCAGCAGTGAGCAGGGCTATGGCTACACCTTC. Protein product: CASSEQGYGYTF. This chain connects TRBV10-2 to TRBJ1-2; possible D gene TRBD1, 5 bases. This CDR3 region has 12 residues. Between the trimmed V and J ends, which lost 2 bases and 4 bases, there was a span of 5 bases. CDR1 and CDR2 (germline): WSHSY, SAAADI.

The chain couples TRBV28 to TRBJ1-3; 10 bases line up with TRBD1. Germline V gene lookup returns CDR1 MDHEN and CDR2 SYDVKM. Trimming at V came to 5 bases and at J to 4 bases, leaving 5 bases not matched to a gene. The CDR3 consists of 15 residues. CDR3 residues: CASSRRDRGGNTIYF. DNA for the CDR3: TGTGCCAGCAGTCGCCGGGACAGGGGCGGAAACACCATATATTTT.